This passage covers 12 T cell receptor beta chains from one sample sequenced in a study of T cell responses to AZD1222 COVID-19 vaccine. Sequenced by immunoSEQ multiplex PCR; TCRdb stores in-frame clones only, minus some. The profile shows 130,000 or so clones, 92% of them singletons. The sequenced sample was peripheral blood, obtained 28 days after the second AZD1222 dose. The origin of the receptors is an adult who received the AZD1222 COVID-19 vaccine.

The rearrangement links TRBV7-9 to TRBJ2-5; D unresolved. This CDR3 has 16 amino acids. Looked up from germline, CDR1 is SEHNR and CDR2 is FQNEAQ (reference sequence). The germline V and J ends were trimmed by 0 bases and 1 base, with 12 bases remaining between them. The CDR3 loop reads CASSLARNSVQETQYF. CDR3 nucleotides: TGTGCCAGCAGCTTAGCGAGGAACAGCGTCCAAGAGACCCAGTACTTC.

The chain couples TRBV6-2 or TRBV6-3 to TRBJ1-5; D unresolved. The CDR3 is made up of 12 amino acids. The germline gives CDR1 MNHEY, CDR2 SVGEGT. V dropped 6 bases and J dropped 7 bases, with 10 bases sitting between them. The CDR3 is CASSPRVQPQHF. CDR3 nucleotides: TGTGCCAGCAGCCCTAGGGTACAGCCCCAGCATTTT.

This chain uses TRBV6-5 with TRBJ2-1; D may match TRBD1 or TRBD2 (5 bases each). V was shortened by 6 bases and J by 7 bases, with 19 bases between the two germline ends. Germline CDR1 MNHEY, CDR2 SVGAGI. The CDR3 is made up of 15 amino acids. CDR3 in DNA: TGTGCCAGCAGGCTCGGGACGGGCCACGTTAATGAGCAGTTCTTC. Translated: CASRLGTGHVNEQFF.

The table lists this clone with a count of one. The rearrangement links TRBV7-2 to TRBJ2-3; 9 nucleotides agree with TRBD2. Germline lookup yields CDR1 SGHTA and CDR2 FQGNSA. The CDR3 contains 15 residues. The V gene end was trimmed by 1 base and the J gene end by 5 bases; junction bases not matched to a gene: 4. The DNA for the CDR3 is TGTGCCAGCAGCTTAGAGCGGGAGGTTATAGATACGCAGTATTTT. This gives the protein CASSLEREVIDTQYF.

In its sample, this clone was seen a few times. The rearrangement joins TRBV5-4 to TRBJ2-2; TRBD1 or TRBD2 may be the D gene (5 bases each). Per the germline V gene, CDR1 is SGHNT and CDR2 is YYREEE (reference sequence). The CDR3 is 17 residues long. V was clipped by 4 bases and J by 3 bases, with 19 bases between them. In DNA, the CDR3 is TGTGCCAGCAGCCCGGGGCCCCTCGGAACCTACACCGGGGAGCTGTTTTTT. This gives the protein CASSPGPLGTYTGELFF.

The CDR3 loop reads CASSWDGAAGGDYGYGYTF. The DNA of the CDR3 is TGTGCCAGCAGCTGGGACGGTGCAGCAGGGGGGGATTACGGCTATGGCTACACCTTC. The rearrangement links TRBV6-6 to TRBJ1-2; TRBD1 agrees at 7 bases. This CDR3 is built from 19 residues. Germline V CDR1 and CDR2: MNHNY, SVGAGI (reference sequence). V shed 6 bases and J 4 bases; nucleotides not matched to a gene: 23.

The chain couples TRBV20-1 to TRBJ1-3, with D uncertain. V lost 3 bases and J lost 10, with 10 bases in between. CDR1 is DFQATT and CDR2 is SNEGSKA in the germline V gene (reference sequence). The CDR3 has 11 residues. The CDR3 bases are TGCAGTGCTAGTACCGGGGATACCATATATTTT. Protein: CSASTGDTIYF.

The DNA of the CDR3 is TGTGCCAGCAGCTTAATTTCCTTGGTTAATGAGCAGTTCTTC. Its translation: CASSLISLVNEQFF. This chain uses TRBV7-9 with TRBJ2-1; D is ambiguous. V lost 2 bases and J 7 bases, leaving 12 bases between the germline ends. The CDR3 spans 14 residues. CDR1 and CDR2 from the germline V gene are SEHNR and FQNEAQ (reference sequence).

The rearrangement uses TRBV9 and TRBJ2-5; maybe TRBD2 (5 bases). This CDR3 has 15 amino acids. Germline V CDR1 and CDR2: SGDLS, YYNGEE. Trimming took 0 bases from V and 2 from J, leaving 11 bases between them. CDR3 bases: TGTGCCAGCAGCGTAGGAGGGAATAGGCAAGAGACCCAGTACTTC. This codes for CASSVGGNRQETQYF.

V gene TRBV6-6 combines with J gene TRBJ1-6, with a weak D call TRBD1 (6 bases). V lost 11 bases and J lost 9, with 17 bases in between. CDR1 is MNHNY and CDR2 is SVGAGI in the germline V gene (reference sequence). The CDR3 covers 13 residues. The CDR3 DNA sequence: TGTGCCGCGAAGGGGGGGGTGAGTTCACCCCTCCACTTT. Translating it yields CAAKGGVSSPLHF.

The chain employs TRBV3-1 (or the pseudogene TRBV3-2) and TRBJ2-7, with D maybe TRBD2 (5 bases). V lost 4 bases and J lost 2, with 9 bases in between. Germline values: CDR1 LGHDT, CDR2 YNNKEL (reference sequence). The CDR3 consists of 13 residues. For the CDR3, the DNA is TGTGCCAGCAGCCGGAGCGGTGCCTACGAGCAGTACTTC. Protein product: CASSRSGAYEQYF.

The V call is TRBV9, the J call TRBJ2-1, with D unclear. V was pared by 4 bases and J by 5 bases, with 10 bases between. The CDR3 is 13 amino acids. In germline, CDR1 is SGDLS, CDR2 YYNGEE. The CDR3 loop is CASSFGPDNEQFF. CDR3 nucleotide sequence: TGTGCCAGCAGCTTCGGACCCGACAATGAGCAGTTCTTC.